Shown below are 21 T cell receptor beta chains from a single sample sequenced in a study of CXCR3-negative and CXCR3-positive naive CD8 T cells. Notes on the study in general: Greater hydrophobicity was found in TRB CDR3s of CXCR3-positive naive cells than of CXCR3-negative naive cells.

These receptors' antigens are unknown. Each TRB cDNA library was prepared by 5' RACE (with UMI labels). TCRdb re-called the 5' RACE reads and shows each CDR3 protein once, DNA omitted. The specimen's table records roughly 120,000 distinct CDR3 sequences. Sequenced sample: naive CXCR3+ CD8+ T cells from blood. Subset meaning: CD45RO-CCR7+CD27+CD95- naive CD8+ T cells expressing CXCR3 (TNR3+). All receptors derive from a human donor in good health. Some clones in this sample may be carry-over from other donors' samples.

V usage is TRBV7-9 and J usage is TRBJ2-1; the D call of TRBD2 rests on TCRdb alone, since no DNA is present to check it. This CDR3 has 17 amino acids. The germline gives CDR1 SEHNR, CDR2 FQNEAQ (reference sequence). CDR3 in amino acids: CASSSYSSGGHYNEQFF.

The chain joins TRBV5-5 to TRBJ2-5; there is no DNA to check the TCRdb D call of TRBD1. CDR1 and CDR2 (germline): SGHKS, YYEKEE (reference sequence). CDR3 length: 15 residues. This CDR3 reads CASSLGGTGQETQYF.

The J gene is TRBJ1-5, the V gene TRBV19; without DNA, the TCRdb call of TRBD1 cannot be checked. The CDR3 covers 14 residues. Germline V gene sequence: CDR1 LNHDA, CDR2 SQIVND (reference sequence). The CDR3: CASSIERGNQPQHF.

The V call is TRBV7-6, the J call TRBJ2-5; the TRBD2 assignment by TCRdb is unverifiable without DNA. Germline CDR1 SGHVS, CDR2 FNYEAQ. The CDR3 length is 16 residues. This CDR3 is CASSLAGLVYRETQYF.

The CDR3 loop reads CASSGGGTEAFF. The chain combines TRBV4-1 with TRBJ1-1; as DNA is missing, the TRBD1 call by TCRdb cannot be tested. The germline gives CDR1 MGHRA, CDR2 YSYEKL. There are 12 residues in the CDR3.

This chain uses TRBV6-2 or TRBV6-3 with TRBJ2-7. CDR1 is MNHEY, CDR2 SVGEGT, per germline. The length of the CDR3 is 14 residues. CDR3 residues: CASSWAGSSYEQYF.

V gene TRBV24-1 combines with J gene TRBJ2-7; the D call from TCRdb, TRBD1, cannot be confirmed without DNA. From germline, CDR1 is KGHDR and CDR2 SFDVKD. The CDR3 spans 15 residues. The CDR3 here is CATSDPTGDIHEQYF.

The V and J genes are TRBV4-1 and TRBJ2-5; TCRdb gives TRBD1 as the D gene, but with no DNA this cannot be confirmed. In germline, CDR1 is MGHRA, CDR2 YSYEKL. CDR3 size: 14 residues. The chain's CDR3 is CASSQGTGGKTQYF.

This CDR3 reads CSVEESLGSPLHF. J is TRBJ1-6 and V is TRBV29-1. Germline V gives CDR1 SQVTM, CDR2 ANQGSEA. CDR3 length: 13 residues.

This chain links TRBV29-1 with TRBJ2-5; lacking DNA, the TRBD1 call made by TCRdb goes unchecked. The CDR3 consists of 13 residues. CDR1 and CDR2 from the germline V gene are SQVTM and ANQGSEA. The CDR3 protein is CSVEGDKQETQYF. Using reference TRBV29-1 and TRBJ2-5 for the parts outside the CDR3, the full variable domain is SAVISQKPSRDICQRGTSLTIQCQVDSQVTMMFWYRQQPGQSLTLIATANQGSEATYESGFVIDKFPISRPNLTFSTLTVSNMSPEDSSIYLCSVEGDKQETQYFGPGTRLLVL.

The chain employs TRBV6-5 and TRBJ2-7; the D call of TRBD1 rests on TCRdb alone, since no DNA is present to check it. The CDR3 is made up of 14 amino acids. CDR1 MNHEY and CDR2 SVGAGI come from the germline V gene. CDR3 protein: CASRDRDTSYEQYF.

The chain combines TRBV7-9 with TRBJ1-1. CDR1 is SEHNR, CDR2 FQNEAQ, per germline (reference sequence). The CDR3 totals 11 residues. CDR3 region: CASSISGLAFF.

The chain combines TRBV13 with TRBJ2-7; the D call of TRBD2 rests on TCRdb alone, since no DNA is present to check it. The CDR3 has 15 residues. Germline assignment: CDR1 PRHDT and CDR2 FYEKMQ (reference sequence). The CDR3 sequence: CASSLRLAGAYEQYF.

V and J are TRBV30 and TRBJ1-6. CDR1 is GTSNPN, CDR2 SVGIG, per germline (reference sequence). The CDR3 loop spans 14 amino acids. The CDR3 loop reads CAWGGVSDNSPLHF.

The V and J genes are TRBV29-1 and TRBJ2-1; TCRdb names TRBD2, which stays unverified in the absence of DNA. Germline V gene lookup returns CDR1 SQVTM and CDR2 ANQGSEA. The CDR3 runs to 12 residues. The CDR3 spells CSGLAGGSEQFF.

V is TRBV12-3 or TRBV12-4 and J is TRBJ2-5; TCRdb gives TRBD2 as the D gene, but with no DNA this cannot be confirmed. CDR3 length: 15 amino acids. The CDR3 sequence is CASSGVAGLQETQYF.

J is TRBJ2-3 and V is TRBV10-2; no DNA is available, so the TRBD2 call from TCRdb remains unchecked. This CDR3 has 15 residues. Germline CDR1 and CDR2: WSHSY and SAAADI. This chain's CDR3 is CASSPGLAGGHQTFF.

The chain uses TRBV5-6 and TRBJ2-3; TCRdb's D gene call, TRBD2, goes unchecked for lack of DNA. Germline V CDR1 and CDR2: SGHDT, YYEEEE. CDR3 length: 15 residues. The CDR3 spells CASSRTSSSTDTQYF.

V gene TRBV29-1 combines with J gene TRBJ2-7; TCRdb calls TRBD1, which cannot be checked without DNA. Germline V gives CDR1 SQVTM, CDR2 ANQGSEA. This CDR3 is 13 amino acids long. The CDR3 region is CSVVSPGPYEQYF.

J is TRBJ2-1 and V is TRBV2; TCRdb indicates TRBD2, and absent DNA this call remains unverified. Germline V gene data show CDR1 as SNHLY and CDR2 as FYNNEI. The CDR3 consists of 15 residues. The chain's CDR3 is CASSLDPAARNEQFF.

According to its frequency, this clonotype is medium-sized. This chain connects TRBV7-3 to TRBJ1-1; there is no DNA to check the TCRdb D call of TRBD1. From germline, CDR1 is SGHTA and CDR2 FQGTGA. CDR3 length equals 13 residues. The chain's CDR3 is CASSWTGNTEAFF. The variable domain in full, with the rest retrieved from reference TRBV7-3 and TRBJ1-1, is GAGVSQTPSNKVTEKGKYVELRCDPISGHTALYWYRQSLGQGPEFLIYFQGTGAADDSGLPNDRFFAVRPEGSVSTLKIQRTERGDSAVYLCASSWTGNTEAFFGQGTRLTVV.